This T cell receptor (beta chain) was retrieved from a study of blood T cells in healthy people across ages. Study-level points and caveats: Observed TCR beta diversity per million T cells went down as age went up. This fall followed a roughly linear course with age.

Ranging in age from about 6 to 100, the donors were healthy Caucasian individuals from Russia. The CDR3 is made up of 17 amino acids. Per the germline V gene, CDR1 is DFQATT and CDR2 is SNEGSKA (reference sequence). The trim removed 0 bases at V and 5 bases at J, leaving 13 bases unmatched. Combining a sample-barcoded 5' primer with a J-beta primer mix, a second PCR ran for about 7 to 11 cycles. TCRdb independently ran MiXCR on the 5' RACE reads; one entry per CDR3 protein. The sample carries about 1 million distinct CDR3 sequences, less than 50% recorded once. As regards this clonotype: Antigen unknown.

The sequence was obtained from an older woman in good health. The chain couples TRBV20-1 to TRBJ2-5, with 9 bases fitting TRBD2. The sequencing input was blood. CDR3 nucleotides: TGCAGTGCTAGAGATCGACTAGCGGAGGAGAGAAGGGAGACCCAGTACTTC. It translates to CSARDRLAEERRETQYF.